This TCR beta chain was found in a study of blood T cells in healthy people across ages. Together with a sample-barcoded 5' primer, a J-beta primer mix was included in a second PCR lasting roughly 6 to 12 cycles. Via MiXCR, TCRdb re-called the 5' RACE reads, giving one row per CDR3 protein. The sample has 800,000 to 1,000,000 distinct CDR3 sequences; roughly 50% are singletons. To note about this clonotype: What it recognizes is unknown.

The V end lost 1 base, the J end lost 14 bases, and 22 bases lay between the germline ends. This CDR3 region has 15 residues. The germline V gene encodes CDR1 SGHTA and CDR2 FQGNSA. General study points: In older individuals, TCR beta diversity per million T cells was lower, falling roughly linearly with age. Strong correlation was found linking TCR beta diversity to naive T cell percentage.

Each sample gave at least 7 million isolated PBMCs. Sequences were obtained from blood. This sequence joins TRBV7-2 and TRBJ2-3; tentatively, D is TRBD1 (5 bases). The sequence was collected from a man aged 30-40 years in good health. The CDR3 loop is CASSLVVQANRDAYF. For the CDR3, the DNA is TGTGCCAGCAGCTTAGTAGTACAGGCCAACAGAGACGCGTATTTT.